A selection of T cell receptor beta chains follows, all from one sample in a study of PD-L1 blockade in urothelial cancer. The repertoire was sequenced with immunoSEQ multiplex PCR; TCRdb's copy has only in-frame clones and lacks some. The profile shows about 45,000 clones, around 80% of them singletons. Sequencing used PBMCs, obtained around atezolizumab (anti-PD-L1) treatment. These TCRs come from a man aged 60 to 69 with urothelial cancer. Each CDR3 is given with its conserved first and last residue. The D gene is left open where the match is weak. Not all rows give a size; the values are once, few, many and, for expanded clones, a class.

TRBV7-9	-	-	TRBJ1-4	CASSKGGRDEKLFF	TGTGCCAGCAGCAAAGGGGGTAGGGATGAAAAACTGTTTTTT
TRBV19	TRBD1	-	TRBJ1-5	CASSTGGQEQPQHF	TGTGCCAGTAGTACAGGGGGGCAAGAACAGCCCCAGCATTTT
TRBV18	-	-	TRBJ1-2	CASSPGNRETF	TGTGCCAGCTCACCGGGAAACAGGGAGACCTTC
TRBV27	-	-	TRBJ2-6	CASREERTGANVLTF	TGTGCCAGCAGGGAGGAGCGTACTGGGGCCAACGTCCTGACTTTC
TRBV10-3	-	-	TRBJ1-6	CAISESRDNNSPLHF	TGTGCCATCAGTGAGTCGAGAGACAATAATTCACCCCTCCACTTT
TRBV6-6	-	few	TRBJ2-3	CASSPALGSSTDTQYF	TGTGCCAGCAGTCCTGCTCTCGGGTCTAGCACAGATACGCAGTATTTT
TRBV6-1	-	-	TRBJ2-3	CASSEGGGRDTQYF	TGTGCCAGCAGTGAAGGGGGGGGCAGAGATACGCAGTATTTT
TRBV2	-	-	TRBJ1-6	CASTPEGATLSPLHF	TGTGCCAGCACCCCAGAAGGAGCAACACTCTCACCCCTCCACTTT
TRBV7-9	TRBD1	-	TRBJ1-6	CASSLWGQGSFFDSPLHF	TGTGCCAGCAGCTTGTGGGGACAGGGTTCCTTTTTCGATTCACCCCTCCACTTT
TRBV30	TRBD2	-	TRBJ2-1	CAWSLGRLRSGYNEQFF	TGTGCCTGGAGTCTCGGGAGGCTAAGGAGTGGGTACAATGAGCAGTTCTTC
TRBV5-1	-	-	TRBJ2-4	CASSWGELNFAKNIQYF	TGCGCCAGCAGCTGGGGGGAGTTAAATTTTGCCAAAAACATTCAGTACTTC
TRBV5-5	TRBD2	-	TRBJ2-2	CASSLELAGPNTGELFF	TGTGCCAGCAGCTTGGAACTAGCGGGCCCGAACACCGGGGAGCTGTTTTTT
TRBV30	TRBD2	-	TRBJ2-7	CAWKGLLGTSGRDEQYF	TGTGCCTGGAAGGGCCTTCTAGGGACTAGCGGTCGGGACGAGCAGTACTTC
TRBV5-4	-	once	TRBJ2-3	CASSLAGADTQYF	TGTGCCAGCAGCTTAGCAGGGGCAGATACGCAGTATTTT
TRBV4-1	-	-	TRBJ2-7	CASSQVLTHEQYF	TGCGCCAGCAGCCAAGTCCTCACACACGAGCAGTACTTC
TRBV30	-	-	TRBJ1-2	CAWSVLGHPLAPGYTF	TGTGCCTGGAGTGTACTGGGGCACCCATTAGCACCAGGCTACACCTTC